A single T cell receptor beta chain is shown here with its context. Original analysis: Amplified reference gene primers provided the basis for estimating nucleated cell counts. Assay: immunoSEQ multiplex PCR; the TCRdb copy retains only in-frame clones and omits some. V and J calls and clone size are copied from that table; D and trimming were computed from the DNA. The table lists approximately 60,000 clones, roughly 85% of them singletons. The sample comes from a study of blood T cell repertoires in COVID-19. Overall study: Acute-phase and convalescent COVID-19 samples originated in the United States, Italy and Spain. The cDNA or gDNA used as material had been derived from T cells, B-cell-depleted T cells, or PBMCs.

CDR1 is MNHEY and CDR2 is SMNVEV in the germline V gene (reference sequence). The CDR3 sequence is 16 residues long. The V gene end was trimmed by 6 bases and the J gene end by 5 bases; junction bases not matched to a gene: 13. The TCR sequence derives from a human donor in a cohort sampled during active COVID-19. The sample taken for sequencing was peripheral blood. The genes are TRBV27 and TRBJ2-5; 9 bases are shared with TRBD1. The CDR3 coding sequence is TGTGCCAGCAGACGGGGACAGGGCTCGTCGGTTGAGACCCAGTACTTC. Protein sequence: CASRRGQGSSVETQYF.